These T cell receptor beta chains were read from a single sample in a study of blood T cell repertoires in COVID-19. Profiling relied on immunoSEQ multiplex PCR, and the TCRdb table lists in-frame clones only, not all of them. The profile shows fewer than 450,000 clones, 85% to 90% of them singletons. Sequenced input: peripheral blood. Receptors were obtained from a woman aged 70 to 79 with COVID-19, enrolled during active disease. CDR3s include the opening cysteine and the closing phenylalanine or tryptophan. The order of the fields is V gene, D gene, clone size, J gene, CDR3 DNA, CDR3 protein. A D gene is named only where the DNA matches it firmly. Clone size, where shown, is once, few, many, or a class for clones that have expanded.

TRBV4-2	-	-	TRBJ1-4	TGTGCCAGCAGCCTTACAAGCGAGGGCTCTAATGAAAAACTGTTTTTT	CASSLTSEGSNEKLFF
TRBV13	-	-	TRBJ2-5	TGTGCCAGCAGTTCCACACATGGAGAGACCCAGTACTTC	CASSSTHGETQYF
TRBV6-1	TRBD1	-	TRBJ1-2	TGTGCCAGCAGTGAGGGCCTGGCAGGGGGCGCCTATGGCTACACCTTC	CASSEGLAGGAYGYTF
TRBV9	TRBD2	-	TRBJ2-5	TGTGCCAGCAGCGGGGAGCGGGGGTCCCAAGAGACCCAGTACTTC	CASSGERGSQETQYF
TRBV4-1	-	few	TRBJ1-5	TGCGCCAGCAGCCAAGACAGGGTGGGAAATCAGCCCCAGCATTTT	CASSQDRVGNQPQHF
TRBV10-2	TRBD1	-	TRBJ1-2	TGCGCCAGCAGTGAGACAGGGGAGTCGCGAGGCTACACCTTC	CASSETGESRGYTF
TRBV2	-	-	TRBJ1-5	TGTGCCAGCAGCTGGCAGGGAAGGGCGGATCAGCCCCAGCATTTT	CASSWQGRADQPQHF
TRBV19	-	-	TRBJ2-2	TGTGCCAGTAGTATACTCGGACAGATCCCAAACGGGGAGCTGTTTTTT	CASSILGQIPNGELFF
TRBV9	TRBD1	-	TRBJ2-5	TGTGCCAGCAGCGCAGGGGGCTGGTACCAAGAGACCCAGTACTTC	CASSAGGWYQETQYF
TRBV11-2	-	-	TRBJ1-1	TGTGCCAGCAGCTTAGAGTACCGGGTCCCGAACACTGAAGCTTTCTTT	CASSLEYRVPNTEAFF
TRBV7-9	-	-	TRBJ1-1	TGTGCCAGCAGCTCTCAGGTGAACACTGAAGCTTTCTTT	CASSSQVNTEAFF
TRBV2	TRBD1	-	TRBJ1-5	TGTGCCAGTGCTCTCGCGGGGACAGTGTATAGCAATCAGCCCCAGCATTTT	CASALAGTVYSNQPQHF
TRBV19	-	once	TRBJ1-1	TGTGCCAGTAGTCTTGGTCGGGGAGGTTCTGAAGCTTTCTTT	CASSLGRGGSEAFF
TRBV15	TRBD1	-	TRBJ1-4	TGTGCCACCAGCAGGTCCACCGGGACAGGGGATGAAAAACTGTTTTTT	CATSRSTGTGDEKLFF
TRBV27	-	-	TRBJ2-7	TGTGCCAGCGGCCTCGCCTGGCTCGAGCAGTACTTC	CASGLAWLEQYF
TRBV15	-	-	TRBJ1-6	TGTGCCACCAGCCGAGCAGGGGTTTCACCCCTCCACTTT	CATSRAGVSPLHF
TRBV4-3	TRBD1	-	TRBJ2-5	TGCGCCAGCAGACATGGACAGGGCGACCAAGAGACCCAGTACTTC	CASRHGQGDQETQYF
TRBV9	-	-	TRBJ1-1	TGTGCCAGCAGCGTGGGGGAGGGGAACACTGAAGCTTTCTTT	CASSVGEGNTEAFF
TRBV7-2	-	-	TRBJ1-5	TGTGCCAGCAGCTTAGAATTGAGGCAGCCCCAGCATTTT	CASSLELRQPQHF
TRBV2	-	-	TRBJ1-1	TGTGCCAGCGATTGGGGGCTCCACACTGAAGCTTTCTTT	CASDWGLHTEAFF
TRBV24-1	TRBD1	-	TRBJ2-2	TGTGCCACCAGTGCCTTCGGACAGGGAGGTAGCACCGGGGAGCTGTTTTTT	CATSAFGQGGSTGELFF